These 28 T cell receptor beta chains share one sample of origin, sequenced in a study of blood T cell repertoires in COVID-19. Data came from immunoSEQ multiplex PCR; TCRdb stores just in-frame clones and leaves some out. Here the sample spans about 39,000 clones, around 74% being singletons. Material: peripheral blood. The receptors come from a man aged 70 or older with acute or convalescent COVID-19.

The V call is TRBV19, the J call TRBJ2-1; TRBD2 is a possible D gene (6 bases). V shed 0 bases and J shed 8 bases, with 17 bases lying between them. The CDR3 runs 16 residues. Germline values: CDR1 LNHDA, CDR2 SQIVND (reference sequence). The chain's CDR3 is CASSIEASAVGYEQFF. CDR3 nucleotides: TGTGCCAGTAGTATAGAGGCTAGCGCAGTCGGGTATGAGCAGTTCTTC.

J is TRBJ1-3 and V is TRBV4-2, with D uncertain. The CDR3 is 21 amino acids. V gave up 0 bases and J gave up 0 bases, with 24 bases separating them. Germline V lookup: CDR1 LGHNA, CDR2 YNFKEQ. The CDR3: CASSQDFGRRPPGNSGNTIYF. The CDR3 DNA is TGTGCCAGCAGCCAAGATTTTGGGAGACGACCCCCCGGGAACTCTGGAAACACCATATATTTT.

The rearrangement uses TRBV24-1 and TRBJ1-5; TRBD1 might be the D (5 bases). The CDR3 runs to 14 residues. CDR1 KGHDR and CDR2 SFDVKD come from the germline V gene. Trimming pared 4 bases from V and 4 bases from J, leaving 10 bases between. CDR3 amino acids: CATSDTGGNQPQHF. The DNA of the CDR3 is TGTGCCACCAGTGACACCGGGGGGAATCAGCCCCAGCATTTT.

This chain connects TRBV28 to TRBJ1-1; tentatively, D is TRBD1 (6 bases). This CDR3 is 14 amino acids long. The V gene lost 6 bases and the J gene lost 4 bases, with 15 bases spanning the gap. Germline CDR1 is MDHEN and CDR2 is SYDVKM. The CDR3 nucleotides are TGTGCCAGCAGCACAGGTACAGGGCTCACTGAAGCTTTCTTT. Translating gives CASSTGTGLTEAFF.

The gene calls are TRBV27 and TRBJ1-1; unclear D gene. Per germline, CDR1 MNHEY and CDR2 SMNVEV (reference sequence). Trimming stripped 5 bases from V and 0 bases from J, with 10 bases between. The CDR3 has 14 amino acids. The CDR3 protein is CASSRGDLNTEAFF. The CDR3 DNA sequence: TGTGCCAGCAGTCGAGGTGATCTGAACACTGAAGCTTTCTTT.

About this clone: One end of the junction fails to match germline, which may point to a read error. The CDR3 loop reads CASSLDGTGELFF. The DNA of the CDR3 is TGTGCCAGTAGTTTAGACGGCACCGGGGAGCTGTTTTTT. The chain uses TRBV19 and TRBJ2-2; D gene uncertain. CDR1 LNHDA and CDR2 SQIVND come from the germline V gene (reference sequence). The CDR3 spans 13 residues.

In DNA form, the CDR3 reads TGTGCCAGCACCTCGAGACAGGGGCTCTACAATGAGCAGTTCTTC. Translated, it gives CASTSRQGLYNEQFF. V gene TRBV27 combines with J gene TRBJ2-1, with 8 nucleotides matching TRBD1. J lost 3 bases, V lost 7 bases, and 8 bases had no gene match. The CDR3 length is 15 residues. Germline V gene data show CDR1 as MNHEY and CDR2 as SMNVEV (reference sequence).

This chain uses TRBV7-8 with TRBJ2-7; tentative D call: TRBD1 (6 bases). With 5 bases removed from V and 6 bases from J, the gap between germline ends came to 17 bases. The V gene's germline CDR1 is SGHVS and CDR2 FQNEAQ. The CDR3 extends over 14 amino acids. The CDR3 nucleotides are TGTGCCAGCAGCCAGGGGTGGGGGCTGGGCGAGCAGTACTTC. It is translated as CASSQGWGLGEQYF.

V is TRBV9 and J is TRBJ2-1; D unclear. The V and J ends lost 0 bases and 0 bases respectively, with 7 bases between them. Germline V CDR1 and CDR2: SGDLS, YYNGEE. The CDR3 totals 15 residues. The CDR3 loop is CASSVVSFSYNEQFF. The CDR3 DNA reads TGTGCCAGCAGCGTAGTTAGCTTCTCCTACAATGAGCAGTTCTTC.

This clone was recorded only once. The chain joins TRBV19 to TRBJ1-5; 7 bases are a match to TRBD1. Germline V gene lookup returns CDR1 LNHDA and CDR2 SQIVND (reference sequence). This CDR3 is 15 amino acids long. The V segment lost 7 bases and the J segment 3 bases; nucleotides outside the gene matches: 9. CDR3 in DNA: TGTGCCAGTAACACCGGGAGGGGGCTCAATCAGCCCCAGCATTTT. This gives the protein CASNTGRGLNQPQHF.

The chain carries TRBV27 and TRBJ2-7; a weak D match, TRBD2 (5 bases). This CDR3 is built from 13 residues. Trimming took off 6 bases at V and 3 bases at J, with 12 bases between the two ends. CDR1 is MNHEY and CDR2 is SMNVEV in the germline V gene (reference sequence). CDR3 loop: CASSYSGGYEQYF. The DNA of the CDR3 is TGTGCCAGCAGCTACAGTGGAGGCTACGAGCAGTACTTC.

The chain carries TRBV28 and TRBJ2-5; 12 bases fit TRBD2. The CDR3 contains 19 residues. The ends lost 7 bases at V and 3 bases at J; junction bases unmatched: 18. The germline CDR1 and CDR2 sequences are MDHEN and SYDVKM. The DNA for the CDR3 is TGTGCCAGCACCGACACTAGCGGGAGGTCCCGGGGCAGAAAAGAGACCCAGTACTTC. Translation: CASTDTSGRSRGRKETQYF. The variable domain in full, completed from reference TRBV28 and TRBJ2-5, reads DVKVTQSSRYLVKRTGEKVFLECVQDMDHENMFWYRQDPGLGLRLIYFSYDVKMKEKGDIPEGYSVSREKKERFSLILESASTNQTSMYLCASTDTSGRSRGRKETQYFGPGTRLLVL.

This chain connects TRBV18 to TRBJ2-1; no clear D gene. Trimming stripped 1 base from V and 3 bases from J, with 7 bases between. Germline CDR1 reads KGHSH; CDR2 reads LQKENI. The CDR3 is 14 residues long. CDR3 bases: TGTGCCAGCTCACCACGCAGCGACTACAATGAGCAGTTCTTC. Its protein is CASSPRSDYNEQFF. Filled out from reference TRBV18 and TRBJ2-1, the complete variable domain reads NAGVMQNPRHLVRRRGQEARLRCSPMKGHSHVYWYRQLPEEGLKFMVYLQKENIIDESGMPKERFSAEFPKEGPSILRIQQVVRGDSAAYFCASSPRSDYNEQFFGPGTRLTVL.

The chain carries TRBV7-8 and TRBJ2-4; weak D call: TRBD2 (5 bases). CDR1 is SGHVS, CDR2 FQNEAQ, per germline. This CDR3 spans 13 amino acids. V was pared by 7 bases and J by 6 bases, with 13 bases between. CDR3: CASNPREGNIQYF. CDR3 nucleotide sequence: TGTGCCAGCAACCCTCGGGAAGGAAACATTCAGTACTTC.

The chain has TRBV5-6 and TRBJ2-1; 11 positions match TRBD2. Germline CDR1 is SGHDT and CDR2 is YYEEEE. Unmatched junction bases numbered 2, after V lost 0 bases and J lost 3 bases. The CDR3 consists of 16 residues. The CDR3 protein is CASSLVTSGIYNEQFF. The CDR3 nucleotides are TGTGCCAGCAGCTTGGTGACTAGCGGGATCTACAATGAGCAGTTCTTC.

This clone appeared once. This chain uses TRBV5-4 with TRBJ2-7; TRBD1 agrees at 12 bases. Germline V gives CDR1 SGHNT, CDR2 YYREEE (reference sequence). Germline trimming cut 2 bases from V and 5 bases from J; bases unmatched to any gene: 5. The CDR3 is 15 amino acids. The CDR3 DNA is TGTGCCAGCAGCTTTACCGGGACAGGGGGCGACGAGCAGTACTTC. The encoded protein is CASSFTGTGGDEQYF.

The chain joins TRBV12-3 or TRBV12-4 to TRBJ2-7; TRBD2 is a possible D gene (5 bases). V gave up 6 bases and J gave up 2 bases, with 11 bases separating them. CDR3 length: 13 amino acids. DNA for the CDR3: TGTGCCAGCAGCCTACTGAGGGCCTACGAGCAGTACTTC. This sequence encodes CASSLLRAYEQYF.

J is TRBJ1-1 and V is TRBV7-3; maybe TRBD1 (5 bases). This CDR3 has 13 amino acids. Germline V gene lookup returns CDR1 SGHTA and CDR2 FQGTGA. Between the trimmed V and J ends, which lost 4 bases and 7 bases, there was a span of 13 bases. This chain's CDR3 is CASSYQEGFEAFF. CDR3 sequence (DNA): TGTGCCAGCAGCTACCAGGAGGGGTTTGAAGCTTTCTTT.

The chain is built from TRBV5-1 and TRBJ1-6; 9 bases are shared with TRBD1. The germline V gene encodes CDR1 SGHRS and CDR2 YFSETQ. This CDR3 has 15 residues. The V gene end was trimmed by 4 bases and the J gene end by 5 bases; junction bases not matched to a gene: 4. The CDR3 coding sequence is TGCGCCAGCAGCCCGGGACAGGGAAATAATTCACCCCTCCACTTT. Translating it yields CASSPGQGNNSPLHF.

CDR3 sequence (DNA): TGTGCCAGCAGTGATCGAGGAGGGACAGGTTTCTCAGCTTTCTTT. It codes for CASSDRGGTGFSAFF. The rearrangement links TRBV6-1 to TRBJ1-1; TRBD1 agrees at 8 bases. This CDR3 spans 15 amino acids. V dropped 3 bases and J dropped 10; count of bases not matched to a gene: 13. CDR1 is MNHNS, CDR2 SASEGT, per germline.

This sequence joins TRBV5-1 and TRBJ1-1, with TRBD1 matching 8 bases. V trimming: 3 bases; J trimming: 4 bases; junction bases outside the gene matches: 5. Looked up from germline, CDR1 is SGHRS and CDR2 is YFSETQ. The CDR3 is made up of 14 amino acids. The CDR3, as DNA: TGCGCCAGCAGCTCCGGACAGGGTTTCACTGAAGCTTTCTTT. It codes for CASSSGQGFTEAFF.

The rearrangement joins TRBV4-2 to TRBJ1-2, with D possibly being TRBD1 (5 bases). The germline V gene encodes CDR1 LGHNA and CDR2 YNFKEQ. The ends were cut back, 1 base at V and 4 bases at J, with 25 bases in the middle. The CDR3 loop spans 19 amino acids. CDR3 amino acids: CASSQALATGTMAGYGYTF. In nucleotides, the CDR3 is TGTGCCAGCAGCCAAGCCCTGGCCACAGGCACCATGGCCGGCTATGGCTACACCTTC.

The V and J genes are TRBV27 and TRBJ2-7, with D perhaps TRBD2 (6 bases). V gave up 7 bases and J gave up 7 bases, with 23 bases separating them. The CDR3 spans 15 residues. Germline V gene data show CDR1 as MNHEY and CDR2 as SMNVEV (reference sequence). As DNA, the CDR3 is TGTGCCAGCAATCGGGCATCGGGCTCCGGGGGAGAGCAGTACTTC. Translation: CASNRASGSGGEQYF.

The chain employs TRBV6-5 and TRBJ1-1; TRBD1 agrees at 8 bases. This CDR3 region has 16 residues. J was trimmed by 4 bases and V by 2 bases; bases with no gene match: 9. In germline, CDR1 is MNHEY, CDR2 SVGAGI. The CDR3 sequence: CASSYGQGDSGTEAFF. DNA for the CDR3: TGTGCCAGCAGTTACGGACAGGGAGATTCTGGCACTGAAGCTTTCTTT.

CDR3 nucleotides: TGTGCCAGCAGCCAGGGGGTTGGGACTAGCGGGAGGGGCGAGCAGTACTTC. This encodes CASSQGVGTSGRGEQYF. The J gene is TRBJ2-7, the V gene TRBV3-1 (or the pseudogene TRBV3-2), with 16 bases fitting TRBD2. This CDR3 contains 17 residues. V lost 3 bases, J lost 6 bases, and 8 bases stayed unmatched. Per germline, CDR1 LGHDT and CDR2 YNNKEL (reference sequence).

This clone occurred a few times. The chain uses TRBV5-1 and TRBJ2-7; no clear D gene. Trimming took off 3 bases at V and 2 bases at J, with 15 bases between the two ends. The length of the CDR3 is 15 residues. The germline V gene encodes CDR1 SGHRS and CDR2 YFSETQ. The CDR3 sequence is CASSWLSGSTYEQYF. CDR3 DNA: TGCGCCAGCAGCTGGCTGTCAGGTTCCACCTACGAGCAGTACTTC.

This clone was counted a few times. The chain is built from TRBV18 and TRBJ1-2; 7 bases agree with TRBD1. CDR1 and CDR2 (germline): KGHSH, LQKENI. The CDR3 length is 14 residues. Trimming removed 2 bases from V and 4 bases from J; junction bases left unmatched: 4. CDR3 protein: CASSPGRDSYGYTF. The CDR3 DNA sequence: TGTGCCAGCTCACCAGGAAGGGACAGCTATGGCTACACCTTC.

The chain is built from TRBV7-2 and TRBJ2-3; D possibly corresponds to TRBD2 (6 bases). The CDR3 has 13 residues. Germline loops: CDR1 SGHTA, CDR2 FQGNSA. V was shortened by 2 bases and J by 6 bases, with 9 bases between the two germline ends. CDR3 residues: CASSLRDSDTQYF. The CDR3 DNA follows: TGTGCCAGCAGCTTAAGGGACTCGGATACGCAGTATTTT.